This T cell receptor (beta chain) was recovered during a study of patients and donors after allogeneic stem cell transplantation. TCRdb used MiXCR to reprocess the RT-PCR reads, holding one entry per CDR3 protein. The table shows about 960,000 distinct CDR3 sequences, with over 15% occurring only once. This clonotype was recorded a few times. Unmatched junction bases numbered 12, after V lost 6 bases and J lost 5 bases. The CDR3 covers 16 residues. The germline gives CDR1 DFQATT, CDR2 SNEGSKA (reference sequence). The clonotype originates from a human donor who was either an allogeneic HSCT recipient or a stem cell or donor lymphocyte infusion donor (not recorded which). It is not recorded whose cells these are; they may come from a transplant donor. The chain couples TRBV20-1 to TRBJ2-1, with 11 bases identical to TRBD2. Source material: blood, either unsorted or a sorted T cell fraction (not recorded which). CDR3 sequence reads: CSAQLAGAPINNEQFF. DNA of the CDR3: TGCAGTGCCCAACTAGCGGGAGCACCCATAAACAATGAGCAGTTCTTC.